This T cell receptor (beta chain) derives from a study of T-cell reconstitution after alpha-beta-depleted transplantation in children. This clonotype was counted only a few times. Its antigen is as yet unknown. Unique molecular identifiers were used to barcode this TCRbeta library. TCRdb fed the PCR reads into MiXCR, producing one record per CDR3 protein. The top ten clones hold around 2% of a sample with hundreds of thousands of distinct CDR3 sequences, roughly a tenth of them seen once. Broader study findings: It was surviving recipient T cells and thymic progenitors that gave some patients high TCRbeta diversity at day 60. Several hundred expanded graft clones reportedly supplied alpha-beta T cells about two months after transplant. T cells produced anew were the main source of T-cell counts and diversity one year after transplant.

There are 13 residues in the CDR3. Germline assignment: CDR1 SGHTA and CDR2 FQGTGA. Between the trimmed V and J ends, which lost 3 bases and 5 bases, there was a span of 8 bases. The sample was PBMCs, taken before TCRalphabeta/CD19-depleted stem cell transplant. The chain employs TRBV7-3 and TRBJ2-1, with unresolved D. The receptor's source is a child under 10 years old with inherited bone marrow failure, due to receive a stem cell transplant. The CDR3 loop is CASSFNRDNEQFF. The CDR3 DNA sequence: TGTGCCAGCAGCTTCAACCGAGACAATGAGCAGTTCTTC. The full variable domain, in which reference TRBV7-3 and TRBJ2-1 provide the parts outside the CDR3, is GAGVSQTPSNKVTEKGKYVELRCDPISGHTALYWYRQSLGQGPEFLIYFQGTGAADDSGLPNDRFFAVRPEGSVSTLKIQRTERGDSAVYLCASSFNRDNEQFFGPGTRLTVL.